This T cell receptor (beta chain) is from a study of low-dose radiotherapy and immunotherapy resistance in tumors. Background on the study: With fractions of 0.5 Gy given every 2 weeks, Cohort 1 accumulated a total of 6.5 Gy.

This clonotype was counted between two and nine times. CDR3 length equals 15 residues. Germline V CDR1 and CDR2: SGHRS, YFSETQ. V was trimmed by 4 bases and J by 0 bases, leaving 11 bases between them. Time point meaning: before trial treatment. It was nivolumab, ipilimumab, aspirin, low-dose cyclophosphamide and low-dose radiotherapy that donors received. Eligibility was restricted to patients presenting with advanced solid tumors that lacked tumor-infiltrating lymphocytes. TRAV- and TRBV-specific primers, spanning alpha and beta chains, primed first-strand cDNA. It was with a constant-region primer and a V-primer adapter that TCRs were amplified over around 20 PCR cycles. Each CDR3 protein gets one entry after TCRdb re-called the reads with MiXCR. The sample records fewer than 95,000 distinct CDR3 sequences, under 10% being singletons.

This sequence originates from a male donor with prostate cancer. The source was PBMCs, collected before treatment. The gene calls are TRBV5-1 and TRBJ1-3; D remains ambiguous. The CDR3 is CASSVDGVSGNTIYF. The CDR3 DNA sequence: TGCGCCAGCAGCGTGGATGGTGTCTCTGGAAACACCATATATTTT.